This T cell receptor beta chain was found in a study of T cells in Graves' hyperthyroidism and ophthalmopathy. General study results and limits: Blood also showed most of the thyroid clonotypes that were expanded above 0.001. Model output signaled ophthalmopathy a median approximately six months ahead of onset. A model using 13 V-J features told ophthalmopathy apart from stable hyperthyroidism.

This clonotype was counted at least ten times. What it binds is not known. The CDR3 totals 13 residues. Germline assignment: CDR1 ENHRY and CDR2 SYGVKD. Losses at the gene ends were 10 bases for V and 5 bases for J; bases not matched to a gene: 8. Template material for amplifying TCR beta CDR3 regions consisted of RNA transcripts. The study used the HTBI primer set for a first-round RT-PCR of the TCR CDR3. TCRdb analysed the multiplex PCR reads with MiXCR anew, one entry per CDR3 protein. The sample contains nearly 750,000 distinct CDR3 sequences, 30% to 40% of which appear only once. The TCR was taken from a woman in her forties with Graves' hyperthyroidism. This chain connects TRBV10-3 to TRBJ1-5, with 7 bases aligning to TRBD1. The sequencing sample was made of blood. CDR3 DNA: TGTGCCACCTTACAGGGGCTCGATCAGCCCCAGCATTTT. Translating gives CATLQGLDQPQHF.